Sequencing of this T cell receptor beta chain was carried out in a study of T cells after yellow fever vaccination (dated by TCRdb to between 2019 and 2020). Regarding the complete study: The SMART-Seq v4 Ultra Low Input RNA kit was used to prepare libraries from fractions with low cell numbers. Blood was drawn at multiple timepoints before and after primary and secondary immunization, with bulk PBMC replicates and cell subsets isolated. Two healthy male donors, one aged 18 to 30 and one aged 30 to 40 years, were included in the cohort. Bulk TCR alpha and beta repertoires were sequenced longitudinally to track T-cell clones before and after primary and booster YFV17D yellow fever vaccination.

This clonotype was observed a handful of times. This clone's antigen is unknown. Base qualities were left out, and no much larger clone turns up one base away. Points the paper makes about the study in general: Computational filtering was required because FACS-sorted repertoires could contain abundant contaminating clonotypes from the bulk population. A small share of clonotypes was detected in both CD4 and CD8 compartments, with the overlap likely arising from convergent recombination. The secondary T-cell response was found to be weaker but faster than the primary response, with a peak reached on day 5 rather than on day 15. Most clones expanded after primary vaccination were re-detected after the booster (approximately 95% of CD4 and around nine tenths of CD8), suggesting broad memory maintenance. Because the study included only a couple of donors, the extent to which the findings can be generalized is limited.

The treatment or condition label corresponds to: live attenuated yellow fever vaccine strain. PBMCs were isolated from peripheral blood using a standard Ficoll-Paque protocol. Dynabeads CD4 and CD8 positive selection kits were used to isolate the CD4 and CD8 T-cell fractions. TriZol was used to extract RNA from bulk PBMCs, CD4 and CD8 fractions, and dextramer-positive and dextramer-negative fractions. Sequenced using an Illumina NovaSeq 6000. TCR cDNA was synthesized by 5'RACE template switching, which introduced a universal primer site and unique molecular identifiers. Priming of cDNA synthesis was performed from both the TCR alpha and TCR beta constant segments. Library amplification used two PCR steps, and the second PCR step added sample barcodes and sequencing adapters. Sequencing of libraries was performed on Illumina HiSeq 2500 (2x100 bp) or NovaSeq (2x150 bp). Turning to the authors' computational methods: Demultiplexing of reads and collapsing into UMI consensus sequences were performed with MIGEC, and V(D)J alignment was carried out with MiXCR. Using edgeR on replicate PBMC samples, clonotypes were called vaccine-responding if FDR was below 0.01 and the log2 fold change was above 5 up to day 15. Each bulk clonotype received a CD4 or CD8 identity based on whether the sequenced CD4 or CD8 repertoire contained that clonotype at higher abundance. TCRdb reworked the public reads: Q25 trimming with fastp, MiXCR clone assembly, productive beta chains retained. All rows with the same CDR3 protein become a single entry with the most common DNA and genes. None of the V and J calls come from the authors' own analysis; TCRdb made them. The sample table lists nearly 300,000 distinct CDR3 sequences, roughly 9% of them with a count of one. The top ten hold around 3.5% of the sample.

V loses 6 bases, J loses 6 bases, and the germline ends lie 12 bases apart. The CDR3 measures 12 amino acids from cysteine to valine. The read is trimmed to its CDR3 DNA, 36 bases read in frame from base 1. In the germline V gene (reference sequence), CDR1 corresponds to SEHNR and CDR2 to FQNEAQ. Here the chain combines TRBV7-9 and TRBJ2-7; TRBD1 is possibly the D segment (5 matching bases). The source was CD4+ T cells sorted from PBMCs, collected 5 days after the yellow fever booster vaccination. The clonotype comes from a man between 18 and 35 years old who received the YFV17D yellow fever vaccine. Read as DNA, the sequence is TGTGCCAGCAGTCGGCAGGGTGGCGAGCAGTACGTC. Protein translation: CASSRQGGEQYV.